This T cell receptor (beta chain) appears in the sequencing data of a study of post-analysis software for immune sequencing data. General study points: Among about 5 TRBV segments more frequent in patients than controls were TRBV5-6, TRBV5-1 and TRBV20-1. When compared against controls, multiple sclerosis patients showed significantly lower normalized Chao1 diversity.

Note on this clonotype: Its cognate antigen is unknown.

Sequencing libraries made from TCR beta cDNA carried unique molecular identifiers. TCRdb re-derived calls from the PCR reads in MiXCR, one entry per CDR3 protein. The table records hundreds of thousands of distinct CDR3 sequences, roughly 36% of them present only once. The CDR3 extends over 15 amino acids. Trimming took 1 base from V and 0 from J, leaving 7 bases between them. From germline, CDR1 is LGHDT and CDR2 YNNKEL (reference sequence). Material for sequencing was blood. The source is a girl between 5 and 17 years old with multiple sclerosis. This sequence joins TRBV3-1 and TRBJ1-5, with unresolved D. As DNA, the CDR3 is TGTGCCAGCAGCCAAGCACCTCTTAGCAATCAGCCCCAGCATTTT. Translation: CASSQAPLSNQPQHF.